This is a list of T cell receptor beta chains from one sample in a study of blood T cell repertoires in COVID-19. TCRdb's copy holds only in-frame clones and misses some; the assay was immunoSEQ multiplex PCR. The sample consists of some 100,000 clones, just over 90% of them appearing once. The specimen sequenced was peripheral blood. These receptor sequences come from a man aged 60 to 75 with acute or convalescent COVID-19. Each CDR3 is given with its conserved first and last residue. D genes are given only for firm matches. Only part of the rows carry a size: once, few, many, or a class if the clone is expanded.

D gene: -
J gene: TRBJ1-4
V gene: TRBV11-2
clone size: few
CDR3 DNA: TGTGCCAGCAGCTTAGGGACTACAGTGGCTGAAAAACTGTTTTTT
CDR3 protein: CASSLGTTVAEKLFF

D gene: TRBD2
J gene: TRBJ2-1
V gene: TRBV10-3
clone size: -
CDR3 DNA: TGTGCCATCAGTGAGTCGACAAGGGCTAGCGGGAGGGCCTACAATGAGCAGTTCTTC
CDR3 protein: CAISESTRASGRAYNEQFF

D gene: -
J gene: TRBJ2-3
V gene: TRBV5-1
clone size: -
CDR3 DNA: TGCGCCAGCAGCTTTTTGCTAGACGCAGATACGCAGTATTTT
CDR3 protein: CASSFLLDADTQYF

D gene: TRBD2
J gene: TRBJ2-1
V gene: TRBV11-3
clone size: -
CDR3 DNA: TGTGCCAGCAGCTTAGAACTAGCGGGCCCCAATGAGCAGTTCTTC
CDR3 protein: CASSLELAGPNEQFF

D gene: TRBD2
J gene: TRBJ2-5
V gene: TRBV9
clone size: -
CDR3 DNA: TGTGCCAGCAGCGTAGGGTCCCTAGCGGGAGCTGAGACCCAGTACTTC
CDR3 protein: CASSVGSLAGAETQYF

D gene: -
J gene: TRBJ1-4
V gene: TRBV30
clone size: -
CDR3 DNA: TGTGCCTGGAGTGAGAGTCAAAATGAAAAACTGTTTTTT
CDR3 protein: CAWSESQNEKLFF

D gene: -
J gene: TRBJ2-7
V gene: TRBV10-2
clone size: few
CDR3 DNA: TGCGCCAGCAGTGAGTCCCTACGGGAGAGGACCTACGAGCAGTACTTC
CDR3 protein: CASSESLRERTYEQYF

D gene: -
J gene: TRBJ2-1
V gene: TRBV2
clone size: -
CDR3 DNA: TGTGCCAGCGGGGGGTACAATGAGCAGTTCTTC
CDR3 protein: CASGGYNEQFF

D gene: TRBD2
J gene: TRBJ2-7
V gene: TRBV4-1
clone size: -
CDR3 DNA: TGCGCCAGCAGCGTAGGACTAGCGGGAGGTTTAACCTACGAGCAGTACTTC
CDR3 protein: CASSVGLAGGLTYEQYF

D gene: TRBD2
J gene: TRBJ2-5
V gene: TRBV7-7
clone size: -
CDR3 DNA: TGTGCTAGCAGCCCAGCGGGGCTCCAAGAGACCCAGTACTTC
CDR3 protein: CASSPAGLQETQYF

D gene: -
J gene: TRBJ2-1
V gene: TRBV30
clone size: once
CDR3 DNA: TGTGCCTGGAGGGGAAGACAGTTCGTCCATGAGCAGTTCTTC
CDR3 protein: CAWRGRQFVHEQFF

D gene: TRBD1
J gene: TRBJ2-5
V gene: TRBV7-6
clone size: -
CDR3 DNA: TGTGCCAGCAGTGCCCGGGACAGGGATGCGCTGGAGACCCAGTACTTC
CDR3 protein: CASSARDRDALETQYF

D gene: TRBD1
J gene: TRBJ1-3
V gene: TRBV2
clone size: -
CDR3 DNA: TGTGCCAGCAGTCGGGACAGGGGGCTTTCTGGAAACACCATATATTTT
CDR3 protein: CASSRDRGLSGNTIYF

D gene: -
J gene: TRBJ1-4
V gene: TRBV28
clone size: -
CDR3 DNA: TGTGCCAGCAGTTTCCTCTCAGGGGCAACTAATGAAAAACTGTTTTTT
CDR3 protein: CASSFLSGATNEKLFF

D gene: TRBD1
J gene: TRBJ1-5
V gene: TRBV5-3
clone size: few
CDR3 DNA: TGTGCCAGAAGCTTGGTTCTACTGCTACAGGGGGGATGTGGCAATCAGCCCCAGCATTTT
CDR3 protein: CARSLVLLLQGGCGNQPQHF

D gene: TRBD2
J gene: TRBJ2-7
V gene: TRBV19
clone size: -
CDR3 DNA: TGTGCCAGTAGTTCTTTGACTAGCGGGACTTTCGGCGAGCAGTACTTC
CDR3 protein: CASSSLTSGTFGEQYF

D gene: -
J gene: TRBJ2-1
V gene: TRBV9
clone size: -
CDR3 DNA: TGTGCCAGCAGCGTGGAGGGCCCCCCCCACAATGAGCAGTTCTTC
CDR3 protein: CASSVEGPPHNEQFF

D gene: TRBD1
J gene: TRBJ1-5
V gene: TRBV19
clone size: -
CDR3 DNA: TGTGCCAGTAGTATGTGGGACAGGGAAGGTCAGCCCCAGCATTTT
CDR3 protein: CASSMWDREGQPQHF

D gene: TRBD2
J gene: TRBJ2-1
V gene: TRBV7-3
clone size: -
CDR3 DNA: TGTGCCAGCAGCTTAGGGACTAGCTCCTACAATGAGCAGTTCTTC
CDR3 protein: CASSLGTSSYNEQFF

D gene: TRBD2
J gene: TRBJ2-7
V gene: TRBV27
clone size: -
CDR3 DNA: TGTGCCAGCAGTATCATAGCGGGGGGGTCCTACGAGCAGTACTTC
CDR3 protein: CASSIIAGGSYEQYF

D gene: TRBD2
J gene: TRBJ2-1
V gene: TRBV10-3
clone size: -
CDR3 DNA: TGTGCCATCAGTGTCGAGACTAGCGACTACAATGAGCAGTTCTTC
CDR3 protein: CAISVETSDYNEQFF

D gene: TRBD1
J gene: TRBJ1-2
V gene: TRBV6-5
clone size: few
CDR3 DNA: TGTGCCAGCAGTTACACCCTGACAGGGAAGAATGGCTACACCTTC
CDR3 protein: CASSYTLTGKNGYTF

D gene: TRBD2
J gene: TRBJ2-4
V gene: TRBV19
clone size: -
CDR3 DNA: TGTGCCAGTAGTTTGGGGAGGGTTGGGAACATTCAGTACTTC
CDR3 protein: CASSLGRVGNIQYF

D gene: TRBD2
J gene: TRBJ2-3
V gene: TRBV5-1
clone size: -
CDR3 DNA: TGCGCCAGCAGCACACTAGCGGGCTTACCAGATACGCAGTATTTT
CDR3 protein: CASSTLAGLPDTQYF

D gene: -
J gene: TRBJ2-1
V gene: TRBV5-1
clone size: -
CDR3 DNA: TGCGCCAGCAGCCATCGACAGTCCACTCCCTACAATGAGCAGTTCTTC
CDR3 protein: CASSHRQSTPYNEQFF

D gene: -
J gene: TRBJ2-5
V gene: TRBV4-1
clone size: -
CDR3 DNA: TGCGCCAGCAGCCAAGACAGGACGGGGATAGGAGAGACCCAGTACTTC
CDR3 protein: CASSQDRTGIGETQYF

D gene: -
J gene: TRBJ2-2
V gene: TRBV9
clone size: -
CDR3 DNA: TGTGCCAGCAGCTTAGCGACAGCGAACACCGGGGAGCTGTTTTTT
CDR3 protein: CASSLATANTGELFF

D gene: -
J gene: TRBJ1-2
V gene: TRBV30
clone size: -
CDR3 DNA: TGTGCCTGGACAGGGTTTGCCTATGGCTACACCTTC
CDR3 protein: CAWTGFAYGYTF

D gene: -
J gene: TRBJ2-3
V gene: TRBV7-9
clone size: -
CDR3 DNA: TGTGCCAGCAGCTACCGGGGGTGGGGTAGCACAGATACGCAGTATTTT
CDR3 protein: CASSYRGWGSTDTQYF

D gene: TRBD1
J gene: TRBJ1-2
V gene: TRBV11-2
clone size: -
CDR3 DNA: TGTGCCAGCAGCTTAAGTTCGGGACAGCAATATGGCTACACCTTC
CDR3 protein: CASSLSSGQQYGYTF

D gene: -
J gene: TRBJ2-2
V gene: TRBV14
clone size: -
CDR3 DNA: TGTGCCAGCAGCCAAGAGCGGGAAGACACGAACACCGGGGAGCTGTTTTTT
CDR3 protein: CASSQEREDTNTGELFF

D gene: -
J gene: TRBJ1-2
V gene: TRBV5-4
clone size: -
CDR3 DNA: TGTGCCAGCAGCTTGTGGGCAGGGATTAACTATGGCTACACCTTC
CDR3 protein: CASSLWAGINYGYTF

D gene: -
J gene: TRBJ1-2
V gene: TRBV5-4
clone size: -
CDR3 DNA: TGTGCCAGCAGCTTCGGGGGAAGCTATGGCTACACCTTC
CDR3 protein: CASSFGGSYGYTF

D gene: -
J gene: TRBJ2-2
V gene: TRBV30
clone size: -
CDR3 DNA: TGTGCCTGGAGTGTACTGGTCGCGAGTGGGGAGCTGTTTTTT
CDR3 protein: CAWSVLVASGELFF

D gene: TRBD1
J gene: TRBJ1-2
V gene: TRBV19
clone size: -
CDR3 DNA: TGTGCCAGTAGTGTTGGGACAGGCGGGGAACTTAACTATGGCTACACCTTC
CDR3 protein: CASSVGTGGELNYGYTF

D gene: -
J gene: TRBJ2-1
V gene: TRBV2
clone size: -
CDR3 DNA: TGTGCCAGCAGCCCCACTCTTCCTAATGAGCAGTTCTTC
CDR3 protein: CASSPTLPNEQFF

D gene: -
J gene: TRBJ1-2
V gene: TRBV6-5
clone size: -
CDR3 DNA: TGTGCCAGCAGTTCAACTCGGGGGTTCTATGGCTACACCTTC
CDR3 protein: CASSSTRGFYGYTF

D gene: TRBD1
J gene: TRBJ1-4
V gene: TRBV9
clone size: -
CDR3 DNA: TGTGCCAGCAGCGCGGGACAGGGTCTGTTTTTT
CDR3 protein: CASSAGQGLFF

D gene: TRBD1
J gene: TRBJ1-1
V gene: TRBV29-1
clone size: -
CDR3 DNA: TGCAGCGTGGGAAAGACAGGGGGCTATGTATCTGAAGCTTTCTTT
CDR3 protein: CSVGKTGGYVSEAFF

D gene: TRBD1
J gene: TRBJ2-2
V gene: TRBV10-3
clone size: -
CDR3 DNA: TGTGCCATCAGTGCAGGACAGGGGGCCGGGGAGCTGTTTTTT
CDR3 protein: CAISAGQGAGELFF

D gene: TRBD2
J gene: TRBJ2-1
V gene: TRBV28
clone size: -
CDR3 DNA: TGTGCCAGCAGTTTATGGCAAGGGAGCGGGGGGAACAATGAGCAGTTCTTC
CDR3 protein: CASSLWQGSGGNNEQFF

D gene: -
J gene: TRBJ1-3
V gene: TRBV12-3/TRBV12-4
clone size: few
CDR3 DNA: TGTGCCAGCCATACAGATGGAAACACCATATATTTT
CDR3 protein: CASHTDGNTIYF

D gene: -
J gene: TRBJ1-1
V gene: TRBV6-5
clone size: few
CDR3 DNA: TGTGCCAGCAGTCGCGACCTTTCGGGGGAGTTTGAAGCTTTCTTT
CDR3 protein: CASSRDLSGEFEAFF

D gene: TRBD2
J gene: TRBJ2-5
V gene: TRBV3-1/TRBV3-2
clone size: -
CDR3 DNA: TGTGCCAGCAGCCAAAGGACTAGTGAACGAGAGACCCAGTACTTC
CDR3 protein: CASSQRTSERETQYF

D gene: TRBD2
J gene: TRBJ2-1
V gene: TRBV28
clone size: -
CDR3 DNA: TGTGCCAGCAGTTCCGAACTAGCGGGAGGGCTTTTTGAGCAGTTCTTC
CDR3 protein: CASSSELAGGLFEQFF

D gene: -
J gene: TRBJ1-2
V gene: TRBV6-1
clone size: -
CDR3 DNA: TGTGCCAGCAGGGAAGTTGGACAAACTAACTATGGCTACACCTTC
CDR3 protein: CASREVGQTNYGYTF

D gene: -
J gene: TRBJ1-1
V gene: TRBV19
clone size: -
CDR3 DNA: TGTGCCAGTAGTACCACTCAGACGGGTACTGAAGCTTTCTTT
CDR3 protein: CASSTTQTGTEAFF

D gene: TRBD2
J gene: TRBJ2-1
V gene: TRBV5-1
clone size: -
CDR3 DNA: TGCGCCAGCAGCTCCACCCGACTAGCGGGAGCCCCAAGCTCCTACAATGAGCAGTTCTTC
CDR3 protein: CASSSTRLAGAPSSYNEQFF

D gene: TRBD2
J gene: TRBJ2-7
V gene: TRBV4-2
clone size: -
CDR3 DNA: TGTGCCAGCAGCCAAGACGGGGGCGGGGGGTACGAGCAGTACTTC
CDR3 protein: CASSQDGGGGYEQYF

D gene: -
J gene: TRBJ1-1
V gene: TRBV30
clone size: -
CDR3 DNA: TGTGCCTGGAAAGTTAGAGGGCGAACTGAAGCTTTCTTT
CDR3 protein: CAWKVRGRTEAFF

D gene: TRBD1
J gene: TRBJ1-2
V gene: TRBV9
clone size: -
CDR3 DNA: TGTGCCAGCAGCGGGGGCACTTTCGGACAGGGAATCGGCTACACCTTC
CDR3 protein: CASSGGTFGQGIGYTF

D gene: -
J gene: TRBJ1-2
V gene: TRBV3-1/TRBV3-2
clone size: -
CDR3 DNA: TGTGCCAGCAGCCAAGAGAGCAGGGCCCATGGCTACACCTTC
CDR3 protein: CASSQESRAHGYTF

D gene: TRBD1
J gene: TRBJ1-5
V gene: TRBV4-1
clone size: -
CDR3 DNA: TGCGCCAGCAGCCAACCTGGGGCAGGGGGTGGCAATCAGCCCCAGCATTTT
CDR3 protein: CASSQPGAGGGNQPQHF

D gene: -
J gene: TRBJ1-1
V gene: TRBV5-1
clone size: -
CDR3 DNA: TGCGCCAGCAGCCGCGGGGACGGGGGGAACACTGAAGCTTTCTTT
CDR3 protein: CASSRGDGGNTEAFF

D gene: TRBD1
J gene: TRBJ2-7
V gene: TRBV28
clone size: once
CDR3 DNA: TGTGCCAGCAGTTCCCCCAGGGGGTACCCCGCCTACGAGCAGTACTTC
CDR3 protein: CASSSPRGYPAYEQYF

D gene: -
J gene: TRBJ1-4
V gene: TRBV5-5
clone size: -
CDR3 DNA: TGTGCCAGCAGCTTCCAGACAGATGCAACTAATGAAAAACTGTTTTTT
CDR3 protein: CASSFQTDATNEKLFF

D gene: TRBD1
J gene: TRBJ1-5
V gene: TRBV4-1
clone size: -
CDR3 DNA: TGCGCCAGCAGCCAGGAGACAGGGGAATGGGGTGGCAATCAGCCCCAGCATTTT
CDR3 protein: CASSQETGEWGGNQPQHF